These T cell receptor beta chains were read from a single sample in a study of blood T cell repertoires in COVID-19. Sequenced by immunoSEQ multiplex PCR; TCRdb stores in-frame clones only, minus some. The repertoire has around 80,000 clones, over 80% of them found once; the top ten carry roughly 9%. The sequencing sample was made of peripheral blood. The receptors shown here come from a human donor in a cohort sampled during active COVID-19. Each CDR3 is given with its conserved first and last residue. A D gene is named only where the DNA matches it firmly. A clone size is listed for some rows: how often the clone was seen (once, few, many), or a class if it is expanded.

cdr3_length j_call v_call d_call clone_size cdr3_nt cdr3_aa
14 TRBJ2-2 TRBV30 - - TGTGCCTGGCGTAAGGGGTCGGTCACCGGGGAGCTGTTTTTT CAWRKGSVTGELFF
19 TRBJ2-7 TRBV3-1/TRBV3-2 TRBD2 - TGTGCCAGCAGCCAAGATTCCGGACTAGCGGGCCCCCTAAGGTACGAGCAGTACTTC CASSQDSGLAGPLRYEQYF
17 TRBJ2-3 TRBV10-3 TRBD2 - TGTGCCATCAGTGCTAGCGGGAGAACGAGGAGCACAGATACGCAGTATTTT CAISASGRTRSTDTQYF
14 TRBJ1-1 TRBV25-1 - - TGTGCCAGCAGTGCAAGACAGGCCCCAGCTGAAGCTTTCTTT CASSARQAPAEAFF
13 TRBJ1-5 TRBV24-1 - - TGTGCCACCAGATCAGGGGGCAATCAGCCCCAGCATTTT CATRSGGNQPQHF
14 TRBJ2-5 TRBV19 TRBD2 few TGTGCCAGTAGTGGCTTGACTAGCGTTGGGACCCAGTACTTC CASSGLTSVGTQYF
17 TRBJ2-5 TRBV5-4 TRBD2 - TGTGCCAGCAGCTCTCACCGACTAGCGGGGGGCGGAGAGACCCAGTACTTC CASSSHRLAGGGETQYF
12 TRBJ2-5 TRBV2 TRBD2 - TGTGCCAGCAAGAGGGGAGGGGAGACCCAGTACTTC CASKRGGETQYF
16 TRBJ2-3 TRBV11-2 TRBD2 - TGTGCCAGCAGCTGGACTAGCGGAAGAGGTACAGATACGCAGTATTTT CASSWTSGRGTDTQYF
16 TRBJ2-7 TRBV15 TRBD2 - TGTGCCACCACCGGACTAGCGGGAGAGGGGACCTACGAGCAGTACTTC CATTGLAGEGTYEQYF
13 TRBJ2-3 TRBV18 TRBD1 - TGTGCCAGCTCACGCACAGGGGAAGATACGCAGTATTTT CASSRTGEDTQYF
17 TRBJ2-1 TRBV5-1 - - TGCGCCAGCAGCTTGGGATCCCTAGGAGGCCGCTACAATGAGCAGTTCTTC CASSLGSLGGRYNEQFF
10 TRBJ2-5 TRBV12-3/TRBV12-4 - once TGTGCCAGTCCGGGGGTGACCCAGTACTTC CASPGVTQYF
15 TRBJ2-3 TRBV11-1 TRBD2 - TGTGCCAGCAGCTTACTAGCGGGGCCCACAGATACGCAGTATTTT CASSLLAGPTDTQYF
14 TRBJ2-2 TRBV4-1 - - TGCGCCAGCAGCCAAACGGGGGTTGCCGGGGAGCTGTTTTTT CASSQTGVAGELFF
15 TRBJ1-2 TRBV6-5 TRBD1 - TGTGCCAGCAGTTACTCCGCGACAGGGGGACGTGGCTACACCTTC CASSYSATGGRGYTF
14 TRBJ1-2 TRBV28 - once TGTGCCACCTCCATAGGCCGGGGGAACTATGGCTACACCTTC CATSIGRGNYGYTF
12 TRBJ1-2 TRBV12-3/TRBV12-4 - - TGTGCCAGCAGTTTAAACGGTGGTGGCTACACCTTC CASSLNGGGYTF
14 TRBJ2-3 TRBV18 TRBD2 - TGTGCCAGCTCATCGACTAGCGGGACAGATACGCAGTATTTT CASSSTSGTDTQYF
15 TRBJ2-6 TRBV29-1 TRBD1 - TGCAGCAACAGGGGGCGCGAAACTGGGGCCAACGTCCTGACTTTC CSNRGRETGANVLTF
14 TRBJ1-1 TRBV5-4 - - TGTGCCAGCAGCTTGGGCGGGATGAACACTGAAGCTTTCTTT CASSLGGMNTEAFF
13 TRBJ2-1 TRBV7-3 TRBD2 - TGTGCCAGCAGCTTGACTAGCGGGAGTAGGGAGTTCTTC CASSLTSGSREFF
16 TRBJ2-5 TRBV5-6 TRBD1 - TGTGCCAGCAGCTTTCGACAGGGTGGGAACCAAGAGACCCAGTACTTC CASSFRQGGNQETQYF
16 TRBJ2-1 TRBV10-3 TRBD2 few TGTGCCATCAGTGAAACTGGGCGGGAGGGCCGCAATGAGCAGTTCTTC CAISETGREGRNEQFF
14 TRBJ1-2 TRBV3-1/TRBV3-2 - - TGTGCCAGCAGCCAAGATCTGGCAGGGGAAGGCTACACCTTC CASSQDLAGEGYTF
14 TRBJ2-7 TRBV2 TRBD2 - TGTGCCAGCAAACCTAGCGGGGGCTCCTACGAGCAGTACTTC CASKPSGGSYEQYF
18 TRBJ2-7 TRBV7-5 - - TGTGCCAGAAGCCCCCATCGGACTAGCGGGAGGTGGGTAAGGGAGCAGTACTTC CARSPHRTSGRWVREQYF
14 TRBJ2-2 TRBV30 - - TGTGCCTGGAGTGTTCTACTGGGCCCCGGGGAGCTGTTTTTT CAWSVLLGPGELFF
15 TRBJ1-1 TRBV5-4 TRBD1 - TGTGCCAGCAGCTTCCCCGGGACAGGGGCGACTGAAGCTTTCTTT CASSFPGTGATEAFF
15 TRBJ2-7 TRBV7-3 TRBD1 - TGTGCCAGCAGCGAAACCGGGACAGGGAGCAACGAGCAGTACTTC CASSETGTGSNEQYF
14 TRBJ2-7 TRBV27 TRBD1 - TGTGCCAGCAGAGGACAGGGAAGAGGGTACGAGCAGTACTTC CASRGQGRGYEQYF
16 TRBJ2-3 TRBV5-4 TRBD2 - TGTGCCAGCAGCTTGAGAAGCGGGGGGGGTTGGGATACGCAGTATTTT CASSLRSGGGWDTQYF
16 TRBJ2-1 TRBV24-1 TRBD1 - TGTGCCACCAGTGACCCACAGGGGAGCTCCTACAATGAGCAGTTCTTC CATSDPQGSSYNEQFF
15 TRBJ1-1 TRBV27 - - TGTGCCAGCAGTTTAACGCCGCAGGGGAACACTGAAGCTTTCTTT CASSLTPQGNTEAFF
14 TRBJ1-4 TRBV6-6 TRBD1 - TGTGCCAGCAGTTACTCGGGACAGTATGAAAAACTGTTTTTT CASSYSGQYEKLFF
12 TRBJ2-3 TRBV15 - - TGTGCCACCAGCCCCCGCGGGGATACGCAGTATTTT CATSPRGDTQYF
12 TRBJ2-1 TRBV27 - - TGTGCCAGCAGTTTAAAGGGGTATGAGCAGTTCTTC CASSLKGYEQFF
14 TRBJ2-5 TRBV30 TRBD2 - TGTGCCCGGACTAGCGGGGGGGCCGGGGAGACCCAGTACTTC CARTSGGAGETQYF
18 TRBJ2-2 TRBV7-2 TRBD2 - TGTGCCAGCAGCGCAAGGACTAGCGGGGGGTGGAACACCGGGGAGCTGTTTTTT CASSARTSGGWNTGELFF
17 TRBJ1-6 TRBV25-1 - - TGTGCCAGCGGGCCTCGTAGGGGGAGCTCCTATAATTCACCCCTCCACTTT CASGPRRGSSYNSPLHF
21 TRBJ1-3 TRBV7-6 - few TGTGCCAGCAGCTTGGCGGCAGGGGTCCGGACCGATGCCGGTTCTGGAAACACCATATATTTT CASSLAAGVRTDAGSGNTIYF
14 TRBJ1-1 TRBV19 - once TGTGCCAGTAGTATCAACAGGGAGAACACTGAAGCTTTCTTT CASSINRENTEAFF
15 TRBJ2-2 TRBV27 TRBD1 - TGTGCCAGCAGTTTCTACGGGACAGGTACCGGGGAGCTGTTTTTT CASSFYGTGTGELFF
15 TRBJ1-6 TRBV5-3 - few TGTGCCAGAAGCGCCAACTGGGAAGGGGATTCACCCCTCCACTTT CARSANWEGDSPLHF